This entry describes one T cell receptor (beta chain). Antigen: not known. Clones were sequenced by immunoSEQ multiplex PCR, and TCRdb holds only the in-frame ones, with some missing. The sample records about 2 million clones, about 95% being singletons. The sample comes from a study of shared clonotypes between healthy human individuals. Naive CD8 cells comprised CD45RO-negative, CCR7-positively selected cells, excluding terminally differentiated effector memory CD45RA+ cells. There are 15 residues in the CDR3. The J segment lost 3 bases and the V segment lost 6 bases, leaving 6 bases of the junction unmatched. Germline V gene sequence: CDR1 MDHEN, CDR2 SYDVKM. Study-wide points: Clonotypes that were shared across a few donors made up around 5% of naive CD4 clonotypes.

This chain links TRBV28 with TRBJ2-1; 9 bases line up with TRBD2. This sequence was found in a man aged 18 to 29 in good health. Sequencing was carried out using naive CD8+ T cells sorted from blood. The CDR3, as DNA: TGTGCCAGCAGACCAACTAGCGGGTACTACAATGAGCAGTTCTTC. It translates to CASRPTSGYYNEQFF.